The clone carrying this TCR beta chain was detected many times. Its antigen is not known. The source of the sample is a study of T cell repertoires in cytomegalovirus infection. The overall study: Both recently identified HLA-C-restricted and well-studied HLA-B-restricted CMV epitopes were used in the study. CMV infection and matching HLA type were both indicated by public TCR beta signatures.

With 10 bases removed from V and 6 bases from J, the gap between germline ends came to 13 bases. Germline values: CDR1 MDHEN, CDR2 SYDVKM. The CDR3 extends over 12 amino acids. Via MiXCR, TCRdb re-called the reads, giving one row per CDR3 protein. The table has about 270,000 distinct CDR3 sequences, around 20% seen once; the top ten hold approximately 19%. Study-wide results and limits: Within the response measured ex vivo, HLA-C-restricted CMV-specific TCR beta clonotypes were dominant. Cumulative public TCR beta family frequency identified carriers of CMV plus the relevant HLA.

The receptor was derived from a human donor in good health (CMV status not recorded). Some clones in this sample may be carry-over from other donors' samples. V gene TRBV28 combines with J gene TRBJ1-5; D is possibly TRBD1 (6 bases). Here the sequenced sample was cultured PBMCs, taken from culture after CMV antigen stimulation. This CDR3 is CATTGSRQPQHF. The CDR3 DNA follows: TGTGCCACAACAGGGTCCCGTCAGCCCCAGCATTTT.